Here is one T cell receptor (beta chain) with its context. The data stem from a study of radiation and T cells in renal cell carcinoma. Germline assignment: CDR1 LNHDA and CDR2 SQIVND (reference sequence). Trimming took off 3 bases at V and 4 bases at J, with 9 bases between the two ends. This CDR3 contains 14 residues. Time point indicated: blood 2 weeks post-SBRT. Sample treatment: 15 Gy SBRT to primary tumor, nephrectomy 4 weeks later. Some clones are missing from TCRdb's copy, which holds only in-frame ones; the method was immunoSEQ multiplex PCR. This table has 100,000 to 150,000 clones, more than 80% appearing once.

This chain connects TRBV19 to TRBJ2-2; D gene uncertain. The TCR was taken from a woman aged 60-75 years with renal cell carcinoma. The sequenced sample was blood, obtained from a patient whose treatment included radiotherapy and nephrectomy. The CDR3 sequence: CASSIGMSTGELFF. The CDR3 DNA follows: TGTGCCAGTAGTATCGGTATGAGCACCGGGGAGCTGTTTTTT. Complete variable domain (other parts from reference TRBV19 and TRBJ2-2): DGGITQSPKYLFRKEGQNVTLSCEQNLNHDAMYWYRQDPGQGLRLIYYSQIVNDFQKGDIAEGYSVSREKKESFPLTVTSAQKNPTAFYLCASSIGMSTGELFFGEGSRLTVL.